The 8 T cell receptor beta chains reported below all come from one sample, sequenced in a study of PD-1 blockade in mismatch repair-deficient tumors. Measured with immunoSEQ multiplex PCR; TCRdb has only the in-frame clones, and not every one. Of more than 15,000 clones listed, almost 85% are singletons. The sequences come from PBMCs, collected before pembrolizumab treatment. The source of these receptors is an adult with mismatch repair-deficient cancer.

The chain combines TRBV19 with TRBJ1-1, with D possibly TRBD1 on 6 matching bases. CDR1 and CDR2 (germline): LNHDA, SQIVND (reference sequence). V gave up 5 bases and J gave up 4 bases, with 11 bases separating them. CDR3 length: 13 residues. In nucleotides, the CDR3 is TGTGCCAGTAGTGAAAGCAGGGGCACTGAAGCTTTCTTT. It is translated as CASSESRGTEAFF.

J is TRBJ1-1 and V is TRBV19; D is undetermined. Trimming pared 1 base from V and 7 bases from J, leaving 7 bases between. This CDR3 has 12 residues. The germline gives CDR1 LNHDA, CDR2 SQIVND (reference sequence). CDR3 sequence reads: CASSIGDLEAFF. The CDR3 coding sequence is TGTGCCAGTAGTATAGGCGATCTTGAAGCTTTCTTT.

This chain uses TRBV7-9 with TRBJ1-2, with 12 positions matching TRBD1. J gave up 1 base and V 1 base, and 4 bases lay outside the gene matches. Germline V lookup: CDR1 SEHNR, CDR2 FQNEAQ (reference sequence). The CDR3 runs to 17 residues. The CDR3 sequence: CASSLGGQGAINYGYTF. The CDR3 DNA sequence: TGTGCCAGCAGCTTAGGGGGACAGGGGGCAATTAACTATGGCTACACCTTC.

This chain uses TRBV5-1 with TRBJ2-3; 7 bases fit TRBD1. The length of the CDR3 is 14 residues. V shed 3 bases, J shed 6 bases, and the junction held 7 bases outside the gene matches. CDR1 is SGHRS and CDR2 is YFSETQ in the germline V gene. This CDR3 is CASSSTGLYDTQYF. The CDR3 bases are TGCGCCAGCAGCTCGACAGGGTTGTATGATACGCAGTATTTT. Together with reference TRBV5-1 and TRBJ2-3, the CDR3 gives the full variable domain: KAGVTQTPRYLIKTRGQQVTLSCSPISGHRSVSWYQQTPGQGLQFLFEYFSETQRNKGNFPGRFSGRQFSNSRSEMNVSTLELGDSALYLCASSSTGLYDTQYFGPGTRLTVL.

V and J are TRBV5-8 and TRBJ1-5, with D unclear. V gave up 2 bases and J gave up 4 bases, with 13 bases separating them. The length of the CDR3 is 15 residues. The germline gives CDR1 SGHTS, CDR2 YDEGEE. The CDR3 region is CASSFGRTGNQPQHF. The CDR3 region has the DNA TGTGCCAGCAGCTTTGGACGGACGGGGAATCAGCCCCAGCATTTT.

J is TRBJ1-1 and V is TRBV21-1. TRBV21-1 is tagged as a pseudogene. The CDR3 covers 16 residues. CDR3 nucleotide sequence: TGTGCCAGCAGCAATTTTGGAGGGGCCTTGAACACTGAAGCTTTCTTT. Amino acids: CASSNFGGALNTEAFF.

The chain carries TRBV6-5 and TRBJ2-1, with 11 bases aligning to TRBD1. The trim removed 2 bases at V and 4 bases at J, leaving 1 base unmatched. CDR1 is MNHEY, CDR2 SVGAGI, per germline. The CDR3 extends over 15 amino acids. This CDR3 reads CASSYGTGGYNEQFF. CDR3 coding DNA: TGTGCCAGCAGTTACGGGACAGGGGGGTACAATGAGCAGTTCTTC.

This clone was picked up one time. This chain joins TRBV6-1 and TRBJ2-1, with 7 bases fitting TRBD1. The germline V gene encodes CDR1 MNHNS and CDR2 SASEGT. J was trimmed by 5 bases and V by 0 bases; bases with no gene match: 7. CDR3 length: 16 residues. CDR3 sequence reads: CASSEADREIHNEQFF. The CDR3 DNA reads as TGTGCCAGCAGTGAAGCAGACAGGGAAATCCACAATGAGCAGTTCTTC.